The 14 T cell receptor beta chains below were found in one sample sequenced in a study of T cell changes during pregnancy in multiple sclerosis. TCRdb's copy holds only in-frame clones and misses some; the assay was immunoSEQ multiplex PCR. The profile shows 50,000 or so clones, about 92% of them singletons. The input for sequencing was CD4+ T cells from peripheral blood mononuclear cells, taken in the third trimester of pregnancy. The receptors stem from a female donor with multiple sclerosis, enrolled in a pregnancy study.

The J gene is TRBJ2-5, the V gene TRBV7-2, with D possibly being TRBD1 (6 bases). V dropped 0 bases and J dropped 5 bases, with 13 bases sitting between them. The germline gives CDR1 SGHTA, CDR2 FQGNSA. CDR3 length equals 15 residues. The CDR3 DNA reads TGTGCCAGCAGCTTAGCGGGGGCCATTCGGGAGACCCAGTACTTC. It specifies CASSLAGAIRETQYF.

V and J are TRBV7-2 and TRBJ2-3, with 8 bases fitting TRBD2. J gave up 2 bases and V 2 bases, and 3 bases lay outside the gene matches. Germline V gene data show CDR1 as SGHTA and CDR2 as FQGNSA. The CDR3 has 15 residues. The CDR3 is CASSLLRGDTDTQYF. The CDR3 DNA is TGTGCCAGCAGCTTATTGCGGGGGGACACAGATACGCAGTATTTT.

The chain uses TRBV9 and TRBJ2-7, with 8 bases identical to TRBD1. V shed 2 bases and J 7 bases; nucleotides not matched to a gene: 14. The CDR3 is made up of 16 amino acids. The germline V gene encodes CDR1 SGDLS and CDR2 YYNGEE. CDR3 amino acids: CASSVGTGSYSWEQYF. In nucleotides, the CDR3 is TGTGCCAGCAGCGTGGGGACAGGTAGCTACTCTTGGGAGCAGTACTTC. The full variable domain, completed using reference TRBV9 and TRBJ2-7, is DSGVTQTPKHLITATGQRVTLRCSPRSGDLSVYWYQQSLDQGLQFLIQYYNGEERAKGNILERFSAQQFPDLHSELNLSSLELGDSALYFCASSVGTGSYSWEQYFGPGTRLTVT.

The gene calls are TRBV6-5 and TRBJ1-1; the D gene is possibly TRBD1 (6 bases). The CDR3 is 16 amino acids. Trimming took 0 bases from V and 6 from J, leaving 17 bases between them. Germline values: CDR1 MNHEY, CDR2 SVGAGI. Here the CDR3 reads CASSYSRGRVLAEAFF. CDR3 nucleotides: TGTGCCAGCAGTTACTCGAGGGGGAGGGTTCTCGCTGAAGCTTTCTTT.

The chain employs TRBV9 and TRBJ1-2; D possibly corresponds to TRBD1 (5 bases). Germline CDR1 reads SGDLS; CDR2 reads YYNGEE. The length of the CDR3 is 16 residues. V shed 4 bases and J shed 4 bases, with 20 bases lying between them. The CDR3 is CASSPEGTRGSYGYTF. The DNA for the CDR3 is TGTGCCAGCAGCCCAGAGGGGACCCGGGGGAGCTATGGCTACACCTTC.

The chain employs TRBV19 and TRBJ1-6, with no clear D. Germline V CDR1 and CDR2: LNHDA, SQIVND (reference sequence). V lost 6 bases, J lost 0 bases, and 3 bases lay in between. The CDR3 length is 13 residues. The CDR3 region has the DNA TGTGCCAGTAGGAGCTCCTATAATTCACCCCTCCACTTT. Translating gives CASRSSYNSPLHF.

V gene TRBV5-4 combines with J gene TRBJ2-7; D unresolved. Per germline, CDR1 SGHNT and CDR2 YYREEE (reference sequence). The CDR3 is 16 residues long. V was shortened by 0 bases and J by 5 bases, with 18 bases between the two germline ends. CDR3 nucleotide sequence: TGTGCCAGCAGCTTGGCCATGGTCTCAGGAAGCCACGAGCAGTACTTC. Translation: CASSLAMVSGSHEQYF.

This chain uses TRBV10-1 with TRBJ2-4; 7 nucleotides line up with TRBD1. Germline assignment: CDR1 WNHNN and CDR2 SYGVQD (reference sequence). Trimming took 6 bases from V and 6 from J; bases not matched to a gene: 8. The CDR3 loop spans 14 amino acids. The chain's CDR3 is CASSPTGKGNIQYF. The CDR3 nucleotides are TGCGCCAGCAGCCCGACAGGGAAGGGAAACATTCAGTACTTC.

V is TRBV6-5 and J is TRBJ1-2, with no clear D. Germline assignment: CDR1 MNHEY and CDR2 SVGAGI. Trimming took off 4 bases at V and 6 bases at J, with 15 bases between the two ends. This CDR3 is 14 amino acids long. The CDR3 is CASSWQDGGHGYTF. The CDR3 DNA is TGTGCCAGCAGTTGGCAGGACGGAGGCCATGGCTACACCTTC.

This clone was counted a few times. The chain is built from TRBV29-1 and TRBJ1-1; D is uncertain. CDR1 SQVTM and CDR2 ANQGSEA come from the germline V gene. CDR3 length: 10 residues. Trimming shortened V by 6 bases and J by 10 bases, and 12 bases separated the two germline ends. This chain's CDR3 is CSVGPGRAFF. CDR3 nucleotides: TGCAGCGTCGGTCCCGGGAGAGCTTTCTTT. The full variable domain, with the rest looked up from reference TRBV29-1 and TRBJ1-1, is SAVISQKPSRDICQRGTSLTIQCQVDSQVTMMFWYRQQPGQSLTLIATANQGSEATYESGFVIDKFPISRPNLTFSTLTVSNMSPEDSSIYLCSVGPGRAFFGQGTRLTVV.

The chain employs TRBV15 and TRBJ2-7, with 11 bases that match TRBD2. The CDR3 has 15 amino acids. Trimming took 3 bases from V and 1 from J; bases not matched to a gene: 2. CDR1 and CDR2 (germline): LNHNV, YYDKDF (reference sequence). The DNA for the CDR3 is TGTGCCACCAGCAGTCTAGCGGGGGGTTCCTACGAGCAGTACTTC. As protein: CATSSLAGGSYEQYF.

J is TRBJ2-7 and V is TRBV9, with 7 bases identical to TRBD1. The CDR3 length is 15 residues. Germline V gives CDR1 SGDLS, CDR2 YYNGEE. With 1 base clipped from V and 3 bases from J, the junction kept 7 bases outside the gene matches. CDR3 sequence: CASSVQTGSSYEQYF. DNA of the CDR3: TGTGCCAGCAGCGTACAGACAGGGAGCAGCTACGAGCAGTACTTC.

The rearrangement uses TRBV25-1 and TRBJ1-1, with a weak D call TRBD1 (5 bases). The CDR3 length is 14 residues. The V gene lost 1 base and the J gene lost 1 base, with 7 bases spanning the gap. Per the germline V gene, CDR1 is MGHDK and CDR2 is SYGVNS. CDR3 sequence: CASSEWGGNTEAFF. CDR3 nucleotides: TGTGCCAGCAGTGAATGGGGCGGGAACACTGAAGCTTTCTTT.

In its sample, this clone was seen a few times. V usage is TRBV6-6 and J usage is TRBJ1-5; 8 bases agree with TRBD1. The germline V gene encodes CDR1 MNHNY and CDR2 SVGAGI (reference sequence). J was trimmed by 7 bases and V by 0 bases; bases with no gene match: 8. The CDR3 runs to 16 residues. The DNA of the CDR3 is TGTGCCAGCAGTTACTCGATTCAGGGGGCAGGACAGCCCCAGCATTTT. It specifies CASSYSIQGAGQPQHF.